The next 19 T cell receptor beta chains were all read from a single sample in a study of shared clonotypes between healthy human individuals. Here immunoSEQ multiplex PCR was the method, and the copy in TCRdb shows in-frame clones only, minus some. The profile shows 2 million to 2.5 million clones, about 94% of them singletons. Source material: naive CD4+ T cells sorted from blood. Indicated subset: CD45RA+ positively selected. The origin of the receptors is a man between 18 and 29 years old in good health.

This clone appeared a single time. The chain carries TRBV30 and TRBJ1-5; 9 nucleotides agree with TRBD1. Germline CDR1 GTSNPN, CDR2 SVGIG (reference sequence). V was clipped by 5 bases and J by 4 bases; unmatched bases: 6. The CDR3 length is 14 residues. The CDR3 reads CAWEPGQGNQPQHF. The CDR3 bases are TGTGCCTGGGAACCGGGACAGGGAAATCAGCCCCAGCATTTT.

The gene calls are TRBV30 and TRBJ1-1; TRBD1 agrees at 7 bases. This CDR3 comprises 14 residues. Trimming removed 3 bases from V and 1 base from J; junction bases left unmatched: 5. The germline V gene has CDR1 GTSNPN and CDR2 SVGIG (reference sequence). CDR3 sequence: CAWSGQEGNTEAFF. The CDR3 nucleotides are TGTGCCTGGAGCGGACAGGAAGGGAACACTGAAGCTTTCTTT.

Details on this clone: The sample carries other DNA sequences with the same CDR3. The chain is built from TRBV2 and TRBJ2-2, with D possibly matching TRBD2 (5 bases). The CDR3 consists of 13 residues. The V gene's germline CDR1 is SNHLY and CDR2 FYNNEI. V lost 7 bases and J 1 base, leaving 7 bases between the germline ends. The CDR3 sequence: CASKRENTGELFF. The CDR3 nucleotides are TGTGCCAGCAAGAGGGAGAACACCGGGGAGCTGTTTTTT.

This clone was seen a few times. CDR3 nucleotides: TGTGCCAGCAGCGTAGGGAGCGTAGCTGGAAACACCATATATTTT. It yields the protein CASSVGSVAGNTIYF. The genes are TRBV9 and TRBJ1-3; D is unclear. The V end lost 0 bases, the J end lost 2 bases, and 9 bases lay between the germline ends. CDR3 size: 15 residues. Germline V gene data show CDR1 as SGDLS and CDR2 as YYNGEE.

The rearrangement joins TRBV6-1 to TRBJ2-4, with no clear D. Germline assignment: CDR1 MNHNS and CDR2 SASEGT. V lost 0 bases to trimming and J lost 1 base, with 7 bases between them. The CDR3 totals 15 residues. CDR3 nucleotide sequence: TGTGCCAGCAGTGAAGCAGGAGCGGCCAAAAACATTCAGTACTTC. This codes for CASSEAGAAKNIQYF.

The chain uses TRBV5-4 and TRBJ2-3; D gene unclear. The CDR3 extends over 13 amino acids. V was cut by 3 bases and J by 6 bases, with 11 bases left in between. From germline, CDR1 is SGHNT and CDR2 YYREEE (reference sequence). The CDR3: CASSSGSRDTQYF. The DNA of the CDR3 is TGTGCCAGCAGCTCCGGGTCCAGGGATACGCAGTATTTT. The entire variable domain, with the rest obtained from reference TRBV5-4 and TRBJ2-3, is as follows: ETGVTQSPTHLIKTRGQQVTLRCSSQSGHNTVSWYQQALGQGPQFIFQYYREEENGRGNFPPRFSGLQFPNYSSELNVNALELDDSALYLCASSSGSRDTQYFGPGTRLTVL.

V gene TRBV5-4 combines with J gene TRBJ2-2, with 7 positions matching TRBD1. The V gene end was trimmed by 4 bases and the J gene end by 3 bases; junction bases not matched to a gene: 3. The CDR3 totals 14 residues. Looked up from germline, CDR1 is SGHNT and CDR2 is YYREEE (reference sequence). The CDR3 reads CASSGTAHTGELFF. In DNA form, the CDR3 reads TGTGCCAGCAGCGGGACAGCTCACACCGGGGAGCTGTTTTTT.

CDR3 nucleotide sequence: TGTGCCAGCAGCTTAGTCCCCTGGGGACTAGCGGGAGAGACCCAGTACTTC. It translates to CASSLVPWGLAGETQYF. J is TRBJ2-5 and V is TRBV7-2, with 12 bases matching TRBD2. The CDR3 runs to 17 residues. The junction had 7 bases not matched to a gene; V was cut back by 1 base and J by 4 bases. Germline CDR1 and CDR2: SGHTA and FQGNSA. The variable domain in full, completed from reference TRBV7-2 and TRBJ2-5, reads GAGVSQSPSNKVTEKGKDVELRCDPISGHTALYWYRQSLGQGLEFLIYFQGNSAPDKSGLPSDRFSAERTGGSVSTLTIQRTQQEDSAVYLCASSLVPWGLAGETQYFGPGTRLLVL.

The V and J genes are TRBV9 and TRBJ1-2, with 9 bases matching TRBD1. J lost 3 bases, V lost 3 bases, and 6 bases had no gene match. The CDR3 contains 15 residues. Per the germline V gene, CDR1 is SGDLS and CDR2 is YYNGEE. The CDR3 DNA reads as TGTGCCAGCAGCGGCCGGGACAGGGAATACTATGGCTACACCTTC. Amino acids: CASSGRDREYYGYTF.

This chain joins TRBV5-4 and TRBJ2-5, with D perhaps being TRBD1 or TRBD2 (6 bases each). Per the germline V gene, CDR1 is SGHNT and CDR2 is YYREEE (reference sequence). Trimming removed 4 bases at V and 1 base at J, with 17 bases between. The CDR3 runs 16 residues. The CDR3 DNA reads TGTGCCAGCAGCCTCCCGGGGGCGGGGAGCCAAGAGACCCAGTACTTC. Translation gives CASSLPGAGSQETQYF.

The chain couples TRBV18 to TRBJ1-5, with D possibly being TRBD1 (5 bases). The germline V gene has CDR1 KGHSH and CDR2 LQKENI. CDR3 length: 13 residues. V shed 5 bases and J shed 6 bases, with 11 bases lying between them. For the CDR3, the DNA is TGTGCCAGCTCAAGGGGCGGTGGTCAGCCCCAGCATTTT. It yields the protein CASSRGGGQPQHF.

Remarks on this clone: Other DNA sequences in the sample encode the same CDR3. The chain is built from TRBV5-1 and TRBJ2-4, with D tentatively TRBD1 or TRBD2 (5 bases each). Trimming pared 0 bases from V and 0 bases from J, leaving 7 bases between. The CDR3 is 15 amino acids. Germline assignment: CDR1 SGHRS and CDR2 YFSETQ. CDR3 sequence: CASSLAGLAKNIQYF. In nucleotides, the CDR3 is TGCGCCAGCAGCTTGGCGGGGCTAGCCAAAAACATTCAGTACTTC.

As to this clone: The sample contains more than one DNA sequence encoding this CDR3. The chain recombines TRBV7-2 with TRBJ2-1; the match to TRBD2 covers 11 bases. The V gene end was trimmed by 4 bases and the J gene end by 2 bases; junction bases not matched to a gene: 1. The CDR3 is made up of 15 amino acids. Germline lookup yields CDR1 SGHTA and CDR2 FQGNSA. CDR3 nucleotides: TGTGCCAGCAGCTCGACTAGCGGGACCTACAATGAGCAGTTCTTC. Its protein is CASSSTSGTYNEQFF.

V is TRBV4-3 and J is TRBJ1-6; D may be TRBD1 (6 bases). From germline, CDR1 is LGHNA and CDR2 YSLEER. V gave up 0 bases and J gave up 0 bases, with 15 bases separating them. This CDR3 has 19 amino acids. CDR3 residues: CASSQDPPGHFSYNSPLHF. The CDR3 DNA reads TGCGCCAGCAGCCAAGATCCCCCGGGACATTTCTCCTATAATTCACCCCTCCACTTT.

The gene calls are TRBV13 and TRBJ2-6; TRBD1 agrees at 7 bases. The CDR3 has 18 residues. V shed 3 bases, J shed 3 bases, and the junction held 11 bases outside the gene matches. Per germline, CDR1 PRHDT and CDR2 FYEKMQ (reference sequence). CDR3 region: CASSFIQGQIGGANVLTF. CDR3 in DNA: TGTGCCAGCAGCTTTATACAGGGGCAAATAGGTGGGGCCAACGTCCTGACTTTC.

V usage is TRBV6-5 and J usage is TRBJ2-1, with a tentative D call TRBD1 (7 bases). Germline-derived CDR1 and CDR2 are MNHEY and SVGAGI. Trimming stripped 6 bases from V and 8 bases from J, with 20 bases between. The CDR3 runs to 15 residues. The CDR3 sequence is CASRTGAGSGYEQFF. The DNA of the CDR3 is TGTGCCAGCAGAACAGGGGCCGGGAGTGGTTATGAGCAGTTCTTC.

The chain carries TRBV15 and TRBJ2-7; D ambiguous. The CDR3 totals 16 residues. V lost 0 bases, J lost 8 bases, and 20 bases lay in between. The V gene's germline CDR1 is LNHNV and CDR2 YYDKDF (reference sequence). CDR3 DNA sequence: TGTGCCACCAGCAGAGATCAATCCGGATTAGCTAATAAGCAGTACTTC. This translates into CATSRDQSGLANKQYF.

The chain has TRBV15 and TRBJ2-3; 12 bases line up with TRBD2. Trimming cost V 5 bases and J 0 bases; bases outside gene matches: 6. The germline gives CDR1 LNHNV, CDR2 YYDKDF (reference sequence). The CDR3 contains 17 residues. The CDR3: CATSERTSGASTDTQYF. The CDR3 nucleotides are TGTGCCACCAGCGAACGGACTAGCGGGGCTAGCACAGATACGCAGTATTTT. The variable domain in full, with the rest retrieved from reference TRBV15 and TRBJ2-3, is DAMVIQNPRYQVTQFGKPVTLSCSQTLNHNVMYWYQQKSSQAPKLLFHYYDKDFNNEADTPDNFQSRRPNTSFCFLDIRSPGLGDTAMYLCATSERTSGASTDTQYFGPGTRLTVL.

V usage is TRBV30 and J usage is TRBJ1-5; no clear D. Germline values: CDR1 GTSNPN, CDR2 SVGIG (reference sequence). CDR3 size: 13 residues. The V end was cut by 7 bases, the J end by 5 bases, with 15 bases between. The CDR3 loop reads CALQSREDQPQHF. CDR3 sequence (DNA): TGTGCCTTGCAATCTCGGGAGGATCAGCCCCAGCATTTT.